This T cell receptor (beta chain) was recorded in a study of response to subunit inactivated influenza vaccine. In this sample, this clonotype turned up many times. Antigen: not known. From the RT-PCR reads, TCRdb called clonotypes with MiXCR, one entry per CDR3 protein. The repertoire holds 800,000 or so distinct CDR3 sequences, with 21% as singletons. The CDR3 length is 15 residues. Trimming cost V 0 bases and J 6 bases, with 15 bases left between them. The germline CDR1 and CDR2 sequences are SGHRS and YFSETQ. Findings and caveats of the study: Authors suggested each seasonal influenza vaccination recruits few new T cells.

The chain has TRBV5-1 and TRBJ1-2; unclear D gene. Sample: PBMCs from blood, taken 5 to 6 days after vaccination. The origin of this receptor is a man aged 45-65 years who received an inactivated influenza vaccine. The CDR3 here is CASSLAMVGVDGYTF. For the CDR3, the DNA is TGCGCCAGCAGCTTGGCCATGGTAGGAGTGGATGGCTACACCTTC.